Listed here are 17 T cell receptor beta chains from one sample, sequenced in a study of somatic mutations in cytotoxic T cells in rheumatoid arthritis. Method: immunoSEQ multiplex PCR; TCRdb's copy keeps in-frame clones and lacks some. The data hold about 5,500 clones, with around four fifths observed a single time. The sequencing sample was made of CD8+ T cells sorted from blood. The receptors derive from a woman between 45 and 65 years old with rheumatoid arthritis.

The rearrangement links TRBV6-5 to TRBJ2-5; D is ambiguous. This CDR3 is built from 14 residues. V gave up 2 bases and J gave up 0 bases, with 7 bases separating them. Germline CDR1 and CDR2: MNHEY and SVGAGI. CDR3 region: CASSYMANQETQYF. The CDR3 nucleotides are TGTGCCAGCAGTTACATGGCCAACCAAGAGACCCAGTACTTC.

The chain is built from TRBV29-1 and TRBJ2-7; D not resolved. The CDR3 extends over 11 amino acids. Germline-derived CDR1 and CDR2 are SQVTM and ANQGSEA. V lost 3 bases to trimming and J lost 3 bases, with 6 bases between them. As DNA, the CDR3 is TGCAGCGTTGACACCAGCTACGAGCAGTACTTC. This gives the protein CSVDTSYEQYF.

The CDR3 region is CASSGLLGLGNEQFF. The CDR3 DNA is TGTGCCAGCAGCGGGTTACTAGGGTTGGGCAATGAGCAGTTCTTC. The V gene is TRBV7-2, the J gene TRBJ2-1, with D tentatively TRBD2 (5 bases). Trimming left V 5 bases short and J 6 bases short, with 17 bases between. Germline CDR1 reads SGHTA; CDR2 reads FQGNSA. CDR3 length: 15 amino acids.

CDR3 sequence: CASRLAGLGYEQYF. DNA of the CDR3: TGTGCCAGCAGACTAGCGGGGTTGGGGTACGAGCAGTACTTC. The chain uses TRBV28 and TRBJ2-7; 10 nucleotides align to TRBD2. CDR3 length equals 14 residues. Germline V gives CDR1 MDHEN, CDR2 SYDVKM. The J segment lost 4 bases and the V segment lost 6 bases, leaving 6 bases of the junction unmatched.

The V and J genes are TRBV10-1 and TRBJ2-2, with D maybe TRBD2 (5 bases). CDR3 length: 15 amino acids. Deletions cut 7 bases from V and 6 bases from J, with 18 bases between. Germline V gene data show CDR1 as WNHNN and CDR2 as SYGVQD (reference sequence). CDR3 in amino acids: CASTEGGVGSGELFF. CDR3 nucleotides: TGCGCCAGCACCGAGGGTGGAGTAGGTTCCGGGGAGCTGTTTTTT.

This clone was recorded a few times. The rearrangement joins TRBV5-6 to TRBJ2-1; tentatively, D is TRBD2 (6 bases). The CDR3 is made up of 12 amino acids. Germline values: CDR1 SGHDT, CDR2 YYEEEE. V was clipped by 2 bases and J by 13 bases, with 13 bases between them. CDR3 nucleotides: TGTGCCAGCAGCTTTTCCGGAGGGCCACAGTTCTTC. It encodes CASSFSGGPQFF.

This chain joins TRBV9 and TRBJ2-3, with D perhaps matching TRBD1 (8 bases). Trimming removed 3 bases from V and 6 bases from J, with 23 bases in between. The CDR3 is made up of 17 amino acids. The germline CDR1 and CDR2 sequences are SGDLS and YYNGEE. The CDR3: CASSEPTGGGQLDTQYF. The CDR3 DNA follows: TGTGCCAGCAGCGAACCCACAGGGGGGGGTCAATTGGATACGCAGTATTTT.

CDR3 in amino acids: CASSQDFTGEGEKLFF. The CDR3 DNA follows: TGCGCCAGCAGCCAAGATTTTACGGGGGAGGGTGAAAAACTGTTTTTT. The chain uses TRBV4-1 and TRBJ1-4, with D possibly TRBD1 on 5 matching bases. The CDR3 has 16 amino acids. Trimming shortened V by 0 bases and J by 7 bases, and 15 bases separated the two germline ends. Per the germline V gene, CDR1 is MGHRA and CDR2 is YSYEKL.

This clone was observed once. This chain uses TRBV4-1 with TRBJ1-2; D is unclear. This CDR3 comprises 17 residues. Germline V gene sequence: CDR1 MGHRA, CDR2 YSYEKL. V shed 0 bases and J shed 7 bases, with 21 bases lying between them. The CDR3 here is CASSQDIGEGTWAGYTF. The CDR3, as DNA: TGCGCCAGCAGCCAAGATATAGGTGAGGGTACTTGGGCTGGCTACACCTTC.

This chain joins TRBV30 and TRBJ1-2; TRBD1 might be the D (5 bases). CDR1 and CDR2 (germline): GTSNPN, SVGIG (reference sequence). V was trimmed by 2 bases and J by 2 bases, leaving 6 bases between them. This CDR3 region has 12 residues. CDR3 sequence reads: CAWSRGNYGYTF. In DNA, the CDR3 is TGTGCCTGGAGTCGGGGGAACTATGGCTACACCTTC.

This clone was observed once. The chain joins TRBV7-9 to TRBJ2-1; 9 nucleotides align to TRBD2. The germline V gene has CDR1 SEHNR and CDR2 FQNEAQ (reference sequence). The trim removed 5 bases at V and 0 bases at J, leaving 5 bases unmatched. The CDR3 sequence is 16 residues long. CDR3 sequence (DNA): TGTGCCAGCAGCCCATCGACTAGCGGCTCCTACAATGAGCAGTTCTTC. It is translated as CASSPSTSGSYNEQFF.

CDR3 nucleotide sequence: TGTGCCAGCAGTTACGGCTCCCGGGGGGGCTACACCTTC. Its translation is CASSYGSRGGYTF. The J gene is TRBJ1-2, the V gene TRBV6-6, with a tentative D call TRBD1 (5 bases). The V gene lost 2 bases and the J gene lost 8 bases, with 12 bases spanning the gap. CDR1 is MNHNY, CDR2 SVGAGI, per germline (reference sequence). The CDR3 runs to 13 residues.

The rearrangement uses TRBV7-2 and TRBJ2-1; 7 bases align to TRBD2. Germline values: CDR1 SGHTA, CDR2 FQGNSA. This CDR3 has 17 amino acids. V trimming: 3 bases; J trimming: 5 bases; junction bases outside the gene matches: 13. The CDR3 coding sequence is TGTGCCAGCAGCTTGTTTCCCGGGACTATAATGAACAATGAGCAGTTCTTC. Encoded protein: CASSLFPGTIMNNEQFF.

The rearrangement joins TRBV27 to TRBJ1-5; 8 bases match TRBD1. V was clipped by 5 bases and J by 4 bases; unmatched bases: 4. There are 14 residues in the CDR3. CDR1 is MNHEY, CDR2 SMNVEV, per germline (reference sequence). The CDR3 DNA reads TGTGCCAGCAGTACCGGGACAGGAAATCAGCCCCAGCATTTT. The encoded protein is CASSTGTGNQPQHF.

The chain is built from TRBV5-6 and TRBJ1-4; no reliable D call. There are 15 residues in the CDR3. Germline V CDR1 and CDR2: SGHDT, YYEEEE. V was shortened by 4 bases and J by 7 bases, with 17 bases between the two germline ends. The CDR3 here is CASSPGGGLSEKLFF. CDR3 coding DNA: TGTGCCAGCAGCCCCGGAGGAGGTCTTAGTGAAAAACTGTTTTTT.

This clone is large (0.1 to 1%) by share. Other nucleotide sequences in the sample specify the same CDR3. The rearrangement uses TRBV18 and TRBJ1-2, with 8 nucleotides matching TRBD1. The CDR3 is 14 amino acids. Germline assignment: CDR1 KGHSH and CDR2 LQKENI. Trimming at V came to 6 bases and at J to 4 bases, leaving 7 bases not matched to a gene. The CDR3 coding sequence is TGTGCCAGCTCTCCCGGACAGGGCCTCTATGGCTACACCTTC. It translates to CASSPGQGLYGYTF.

This clone was counted a few times. J is TRBJ1-2 and V is TRBV11-2; D is unresolved. V was cut by 1 base and J by 6 bases, with 9 bases left in between. CDR3 length: 13 amino acids. Per germline, CDR1 SGHAT and CDR2 FQNNGV. The CDR3 reads CASSLGGIHGYTF. CDR3 coding DNA: TGTGCCAGCAGCTTAGGAGGGATCCATGGCTACACCTTC.